Here is one T cell receptor (beta chain) with its context. Its antigen remains undetermined. Base qualities are not recorded, but no much larger clone differs from it by a single base. The data derive from a study of blood T cell repertoires in COVID-19 (dated by TCRdb to between 2020 and 2021). With regard to the full study: Samples from collaborators originated in the United States, Italy and Spain and spanned both the acute and convalescent phases of COVID-19. The material from the prospective study consisted of cDNA or gDNA derived from T cells, B-cell-depleted T cells, or PBMCs. The dataset comprised deeply sampled blood TCRbeta repertoires from subjects exposed to, actively infected with, or recovered from COVID-19. A freely available public database, intended as a resource for researchers studying the immune response to SARS-CoV-2, is where the repertoires were released. Samples came from the ongoing ImmuneRACE study (first 160 participants) plus 1,254 subjects from 6 global collaborators. A de-identified subject ID, COVID-19 status, age in years and sex were almost always included in the sample metadata. Where available, HLA class I and class II types were obtained from metadata supplied by the sample provider rather than from assay-based typing. Overall results and qualifications from the work: The amount of clinical and demographic metadata varied by source and participant and was provided uncurated.

Whole blood was collected in K2EDTA tubes by collaborating institutions according to the institutions' own protocols. For TCRbeta analysis, collaborator samples were shipped as frozen whole blood, as isolated PBMCs, or as DNA extracted from either sample type. The immunoSEQ Assay, a bias-controlled multiplex PCR, was used to amplify TCRbeta CDR3 regions from genomic DNA. The paper's data handling went like this. The number of nucleated cells in each sample was estimated by amplification of reference gene primers within the assay. To quantify the absolute abundance of each unique TCRbeta CDR3 rearrangement, sequence reads were collapsed and filtered. For each sample, productive Simpson clonality was calculated as the square root of Simpson's diversity index over productive rearrangements. TCRdb stores this immuneACCESS table with in-frame sequences only. Part of the clones is absent; in the studies checked, under half of the shortfall reflects unresolved V genes, and no reason is known for the rest. V and J calls and clone size are given by that table; D and trimming were obtained from the DNA. Within this sample are 80,000 to 100,000 clones, with around 82% of them counted one time only. The top ten clones comprise roughly 10% of the sample.

Sample: peripheral blood. The sequence came from a man between 65 and 79 years old with active or convalescent COVID-19.

The base sequence is TGTGCCAGCAGTTACTACGGGGGGGCCGGGAGCACAGATACGCAGTATTTT. This translates into CASSYYGGAGSTDTQYF. The chain couples TRBV6-2 or TRBV6-3 to TRBJ2-3; 8 of the junction bases match TRBD2. Unmatched junction bases come to 6, with V trimmed by 1 base and J by 0 bases. The germline V gene sets CDR1 to MNHEY and CDR2 to SVGEGT. From cysteine to phenylalanine, the CDR3 is 17 amino acids long. Only CDR3 DNA remains: 51 bases, in frame from the first base.